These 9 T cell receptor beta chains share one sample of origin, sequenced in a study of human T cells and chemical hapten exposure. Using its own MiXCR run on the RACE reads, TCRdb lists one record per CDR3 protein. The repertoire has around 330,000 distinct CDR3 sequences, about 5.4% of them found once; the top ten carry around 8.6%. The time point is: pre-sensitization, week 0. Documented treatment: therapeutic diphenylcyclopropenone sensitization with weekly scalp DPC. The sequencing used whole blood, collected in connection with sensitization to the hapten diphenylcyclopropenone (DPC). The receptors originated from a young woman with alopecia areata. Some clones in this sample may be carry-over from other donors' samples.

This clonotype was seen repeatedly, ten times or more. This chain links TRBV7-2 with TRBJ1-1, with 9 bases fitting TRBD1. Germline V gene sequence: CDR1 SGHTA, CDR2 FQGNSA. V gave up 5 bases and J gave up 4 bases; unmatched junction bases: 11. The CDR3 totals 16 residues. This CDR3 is CASSGNPQGAGTEAFF. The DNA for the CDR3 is TGTGCCAGCAGCGGCAACCCACAGGGGGCGGGCACTGAAGCTTTCTTT. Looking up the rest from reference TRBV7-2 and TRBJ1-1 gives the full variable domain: GAGVSQSPSNKVTEKGKDVELRCDPISGHTALYWYRQSLGQGLEFLIYFQGNSAPDKSGLPSDRFSAERTGGSVSTLTIQRTQQEDSAVYLCASSGNPQGAGTEAFFGQGTRLTVV.

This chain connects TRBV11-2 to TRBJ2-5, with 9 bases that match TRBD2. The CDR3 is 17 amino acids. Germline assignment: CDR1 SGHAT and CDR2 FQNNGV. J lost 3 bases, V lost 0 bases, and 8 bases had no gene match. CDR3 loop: CASSLDWLAGAKETQYF. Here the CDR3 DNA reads TGTGCCAGCAGCTTAGATTGGTTAGCGGGGGCCAAAGAGACCCAGTACTTC.

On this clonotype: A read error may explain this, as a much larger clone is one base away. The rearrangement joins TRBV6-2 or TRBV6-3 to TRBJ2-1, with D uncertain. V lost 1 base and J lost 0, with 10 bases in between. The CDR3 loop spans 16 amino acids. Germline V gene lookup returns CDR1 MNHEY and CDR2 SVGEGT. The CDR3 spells CASSYWVISSYNEQFF. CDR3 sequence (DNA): TGTGCCAGCAGTTACTGGGTAATCTCCTCCTACAATGAGCAGTTCTTC.

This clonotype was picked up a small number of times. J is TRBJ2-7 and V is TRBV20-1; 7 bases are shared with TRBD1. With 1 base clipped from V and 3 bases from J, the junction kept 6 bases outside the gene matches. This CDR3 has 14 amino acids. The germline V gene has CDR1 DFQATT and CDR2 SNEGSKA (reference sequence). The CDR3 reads CSARGWDSIYEQYF. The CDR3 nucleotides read TGCAGTGCTAGAGGGTGGGACAGTATCTACGAGCAGTACTTC.

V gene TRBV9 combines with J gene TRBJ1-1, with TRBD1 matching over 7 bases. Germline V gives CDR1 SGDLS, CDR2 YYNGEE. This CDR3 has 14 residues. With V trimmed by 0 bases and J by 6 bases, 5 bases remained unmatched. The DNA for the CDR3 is TGTGCCAGCAGCGTAGAGGGACAGTCCCCTGAAGCTTTCTTT. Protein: CASSVEGQSPEAFF.

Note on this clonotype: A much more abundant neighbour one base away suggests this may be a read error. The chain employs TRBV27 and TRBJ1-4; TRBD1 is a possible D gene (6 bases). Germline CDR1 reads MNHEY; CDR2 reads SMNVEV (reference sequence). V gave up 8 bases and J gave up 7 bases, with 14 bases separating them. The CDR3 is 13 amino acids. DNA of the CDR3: TGTGCCAGCTCCATATGGGGGGCTGAAAAACTGTTTTTT. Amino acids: CASSIWGAEKLFF.

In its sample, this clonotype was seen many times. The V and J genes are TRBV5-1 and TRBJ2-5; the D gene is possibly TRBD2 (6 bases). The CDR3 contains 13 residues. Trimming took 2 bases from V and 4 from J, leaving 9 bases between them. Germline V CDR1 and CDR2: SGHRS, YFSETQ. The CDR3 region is CASSFRDLETQYF. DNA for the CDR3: TGCGCCAGCAGCTTCCGGGACTTAGAGACCCAGTACTTC. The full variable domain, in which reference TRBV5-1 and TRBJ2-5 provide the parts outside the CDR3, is KAGVTQTPRYLIKTRGQQVTLSCSPISGHRSVSWYQQTPGQGLQFLFEYFSETQRNKGNFPGRFSGRQFSNSRSEMNVSTLELGDSALYLCASSFRDLETQYFGPGTRLLVL.

As DNA, the CDR3 is TGTGCCAGCATAGTGCACTCTGGAAACACCATATATTTT. Translation gives CASIVHSGNTIYF. The chain joins TRBV21-1 to TRBJ1-3. TRBV21-1 is classified as a pseudogene. This CDR3 region has 13 residues.

This CDR3 is CASSPLRWRLTSGNTIYF. The CDR3 DNA is TGTGCCAGCAGTCCCCTGCGATGGAGACTCACCTCTGGAAACACCATATATTTT. The chain recombines TRBV27 with TRBJ1-3; no clear D. Per germline, CDR1 MNHEY and CDR2 SMNVEV (reference sequence). The V and J ends lost 5 bases and 0 bases respectively, with 20 bases between them. The CDR3 spans 18 residues.